Listed below are T cell receptor beta chains from one sample, sequenced in a study of CD8+ T cells in alopecia areata. The method was immunoSEQ multiplex PCR; TCRdb's version includes in-frame clones alone and lacks a portion of them. The sample contains 130,000 to 150,000 clones, 75% to 85% of which appear only once. The source material was CD8+ T cells sorted from blood, sampled at week 4, from a patient treated with tofacitinib. The source is a human donor with alopecia areata. Both conserved end residues are part of each CDR3. D genes are given only for firm matches. Not every row has a clone size; where given, it reads once, few, many or a size class.

v_gene: TRBV25-1; abundance: .; d_gene: TRBD2; j_gene: TRBJ2-1; CDR3nt: TGTGCCAGCACATCCGGGACTAGCGGGGTGAATGAGCAGTTCTTC; CDR3aa: CASTSGTSGVNEQFF
v_gene: TRBV4-1; abundance: .; d_gene: TRBD1; j_gene: TRBJ2-7; CDR3nt: TGCGCCAGCAGCCCAGAGGGACAGGGGATCTACGAGCAGTACTTC; CDR3aa: CASSPEGQGIYEQYF
v_gene: TRBV7-9; abundance: .; d_gene: .; j_gene: TRBJ2-7; CDR3nt: TGTGCCAGCAGCACCGCTCGGCAGGGCTACGAGCAGTACTTC; CDR3aa: CASSTARQGYEQYF
v_gene: TRBV29-1; abundance: once; d_gene: TRBD2; j_gene: TRBJ2-1; CDR3nt: TGCAGCGTCCCCCTGGGCGGGGGGGTTCATGAGCAGTTCTTC; CDR3aa: CSVPLGGGVHEQFF
v_gene: TRBV7-2; abundance: .; d_gene: .; j_gene: TRBJ1-6; CDR3nt: TGTGCCAGCAGTCGCAAACAGGAACGCAATTCACCCCTCCACTTT; CDR3aa: CASSRKQERNSPLHF
v_gene: TRBV5-7; abundance: .; d_gene: .; j_gene: TRBJ2-5; CDR3nt: TGTGCCAGCTCCCGAAGGGGATCCCGCGGGGAGACCCAGTACTTC; CDR3aa: CASSRRGSRGETQYF
v_gene: TRBV29-1; abundance: .; d_gene: .; j_gene: TRBJ2-1; CDR3nt: TGCAGCGTTGAGCCAGGGGCGAATGAGCAGTTCTTC; CDR3aa: CSVEPGANEQFF
v_gene: TRBV5-4; abundance: .; d_gene: .; j_gene: TRBJ2-7; CDR3nt: TGTGCCAGCAGGACGCATCCGGCAGAATCCTACGAGCAGTACTTC; CDR3aa: CASRTHPAESYEQYF
v_gene: TRBV27; abundance: .; d_gene: .; j_gene: TRBJ2-3; CDR3nt: TGTGCCAGCAGTTTCAAATACACAGATACGCAGTATTTT; CDR3aa: CASSFKYTDTQYF
v_gene: TRBV7-6; abundance: .; d_gene: .; j_gene: TRBJ2-7; CDR3nt: TGTGCCAGCAGCTTAGGGGTATCACAGGGTCGGTACGAGCAGTACTTC; CDR3aa: CASSLGVSQGRYEQYF
v_gene: TRBV6-5; abundance: once; d_gene: TRBD1; j_gene: TRBJ1-1; CDR3nt: TGTGCCAGCAGTTGGACAGGGACCACTGAAGCTTTCTTT; CDR3aa: CASSWTGTTEAFF
v_gene: TRBV6-5; abundance: once; d_gene: .; j_gene: TRBJ1-6; CDR3nt: TGTGCCAGCGCAGACAGTACGAATTCACCCCTCCACTTT; CDR3aa: CASADSTNSPLHF
v_gene: TRBV5-6; abundance: .; d_gene: TRBD1; j_gene: TRBJ2-7; CDR3nt: TGTGCCAGCACCCCGGGACAGGGACCCTACGAGCAGTACTTC; CDR3aa: CASTPGQGPYEQYF
v_gene: TRBV11-2; abundance: .; d_gene: TRBD1; j_gene: TRBJ1-6; CDR3nt: TGTGCCAGCAGCATCGGGACAGACTCCTATAATTCACCCCTCCACTTT; CDR3aa: CASSIGTDSYNSPLHF
v_gene: TRBV7-9; abundance: few; d_gene: .; j_gene: TRBJ2-7; CDR3nt: TGTGCCAGCAGCCCTCCTGGTCAGTCCTACGAGCAGTACTTC; CDR3aa: CASSPPGQSYEQYF
v_gene: TRBV4-1; abundance: .; d_gene: TRBD1; j_gene: TRBJ2-2; CDR3nt: TGCGCCAGCAGCCGCCGACAGGGGGCAGGCACCGGGGAGCTGTTTTTT; CDR3aa: CASSRRQGAGTGELFF
v_gene: TRBV7-8; abundance: .; d_gene: TRBD1; j_gene: TRBJ2-3; CDR3nt: TGTGCCAGCAGCCCCAAGGACGACAGGGCGAGAGATACGCAGTATTTT; CDR3aa: CASSPKDDRARDTQYF
v_gene: TRBV18; abundance: .; d_gene: .; j_gene: TRBJ2-7; CDR3nt: TGTGCCAGCTCACCAAATTATAACGAGCAGTACTTC; CDR3aa: CASSPNYNEQYF
v_gene: TRBV11-3; abundance: .; d_gene: TRBD1; j_gene: TRBJ2-3; CDR3nt: TGTGCCAGCAGCGACAGGGATAGCACAGATACGCAGTATTTT; CDR3aa: CASSDRDSTDTQYF
v_gene: TRBV9; abundance: .; d_gene: TRBD1; j_gene: TRBJ2-3; CDR3nt: TGTGCCAGCAGCGTCGGGACAGGAAGCACAGATACGCAGTATTTT; CDR3aa: CASSVGTGSTDTQYF
v_gene: TRBV29-1; abundance: once; d_gene: TRBD1; j_gene: TRBJ1-2; CDR3nt: TGCAGCGTTGAAATCCGGGACAGGGTCGCCTATGGCTACACCTTC; CDR3aa: CSVEIRDRVAYGYTF
v_gene: TRBV4-3; abundance: .; d_gene: TRBD1; j_gene: TRBJ1-1; CDR3nt: TGCGCCAGCAGTCCGACAGGGAGGACTGAAGCTTTCTTT; CDR3aa: CASSPTGRTEAFF
v_gene: TRBV19; abundance: once; d_gene: TRBD1; j_gene: TRBJ2-7; CDR3nt: TGTGCCAGTAGTACATGGGACAGACCCTACGAGCAGTACTTC; CDR3aa: CASSTWDRPYEQYF
v_gene: TRBV27; abundance: once; d_gene: .; j_gene: TRBJ2-3; CDR3nt: TGTGCCAGCAGCCCGGGACCCTCGGGAAAACTGACAGATACGCAGTATTTT; CDR3aa: CASSPGPSGKLTDTQYF
v_gene: TRBV27; abundance: .; d_gene: .; j_gene: TRBJ2-3; CDR3nt: TGTGCCAGCAGTTTGGGTGGGATAGATACGCAGTATTTT; CDR3aa: CASSLGGIDTQYF
v_gene: TRBV7-9; abundance: few; d_gene: TRBD1; j_gene: TRBJ2-7; CDR3nt: TGTGCCAGCAGCGAAAGGACAGGGTGGGACGAGCAGTACTTC; CDR3aa: CASSERTGWDEQYF
v_gene: TRBV5-6; abundance: once; d_gene: TRBD1; j_gene: TRBJ2-7; CDR3nt: TGTGCCAGCAGCTCCGGGACAGGGGTAAACGAGCAGTACTTC; CDR3aa: CASSSGTGVNEQYF
v_gene: TRBV4-1; abundance: .; d_gene: .; j_gene: TRBJ2-1; CDR3nt: TGCGCCAGCAGCCTCCACAGCGATGAGCAGTTCTTC; CDR3aa: CASSLHSDEQFF
v_gene: TRBV10-3; abundance: .; d_gene: .; j_gene: TRBJ2-7; CDR3nt: TGTGCCATCAGCCTCGGACAGAGTCCCTACGAGCAGTACTTC; CDR3aa: CAISLGQSPYEQYF
v_gene: TRBV11-2; abundance: .; d_gene: .; j_gene: TRBJ2-7; CDR3nt: TGTGCCAGCAGCTCCGGGGAGGCCTACGAGCAGTACTTC; CDR3aa: CASSSGEAYEQYF
v_gene: TRBV4-1; abundance: .; d_gene: .; j_gene: TRBJ1-2; CDR3nt: TGCGCCAGCAGCCAACTGACGAAGGGCTCCTATGGCTACACCTTC; CDR3aa: CASSQLTKGSYGYTF
v_gene: TRBV6-1; abundance: .; d_gene: .; j_gene: TRBJ1-5; CDR3nt: TGTGCCAGCAGTGAATATAGACTCCAGCATTTT; CDR3aa: CASSEYRLQHF
v_gene: TRBV7-9; abundance: .; d_gene: TRBD1; j_gene: TRBJ2-1; CDR3nt: TGTGCCACCAGTGATCCCCAGACAGGGTTAATGCAAGATGAGCAGTTCTTC; CDR3aa: CATSDPQTGLMQDEQFF
v_gene: TRBV5-6; abundance: .; d_gene: TRBD1; j_gene: TRBJ2-2; CDR3nt: TGTGCCAGCAGCCAACCGGGACAGTGGGGATACGCGAACACCGGGGAGCTGTTTTTT; CDR3aa: CASSQPGQWGYANTGELFF
v_gene: TRBV5-1; abundance: .; d_gene: TRBD1; j_gene: TRBJ1-1; CDR3nt: TGCGCCAGCAGCTTCAGGGGGCTTGGGACTGAAGCTTTCTTT; CDR3aa: CASSFRGLGTEAFF
v_gene: TRBV5-1; abundance: once; d_gene: .; j_gene: TRBJ2-2; CDR3nt: TGCGCCAGCAGCTTGGATGACCCAACAGCTGCGAACACCGGGGAGCTGTTTTTT; CDR3aa: CASSLDDPTAANTGELFF
v_gene: TRBV5-1; abundance: .; d_gene: TRBD2; j_gene: TRBJ2-1; CDR3nt: TGCGCCAGCAGCCCCCGGGGGGATGAGCAGTTCTTC; CDR3aa: CASSPRGDEQFF
v_gene: TRBV19; abundance: .; d_gene: .; j_gene: TRBJ1-1; CDR3nt: TGTGCCAGTAGTATAGGAGGCGAAGGACTGGGAACTGAAGCTTTCTTT; CDR3aa: CASSIGGEGLGTEAFF
v_gene: TRBV5-1; abundance: few; d_gene: .; j_gene: TRBJ2-3; CDR3nt: TGCGCCAGCAGCTTGGCAACGACTCGAGGGGCCACAGATACGCAGTATTTT; CDR3aa: CASSLATTRGATDTQYF
v_gene: TRBV5-1; abundance: .; d_gene: TRBD1; j_gene: TRBJ2-3; CDR3nt: TGCGCCAGCAGCTCGCGACAGGGGGTTGCAGATACGCAGTATTTT; CDR3aa: CASSSRQGVADTQYF
v_gene: TRBV11-2; abundance: .; d_gene: .; j_gene: TRBJ2-5; CDR3nt: TGTGCCAGCAGCCAGACGGGTGGTTGGCAAGAGACCCAGTACTTC; CDR3aa: CASSQTGGWQETQYF
v_gene: TRBV5-4; abundance: .; d_gene: .; j_gene: TRBJ2-2; CDR3nt: TGTGCCAGCAGCTTTGACAGGGAGGACACCGGGGAGCTGTTTTTT; CDR3aa: CASSFDREDTGELFF
v_gene: TRBV9; abundance: .; d_gene: TRBD1; j_gene: TRBJ1-4; CDR3nt: TGTGCCAGCAGCGCCCCAAGACAGGGGCCTAATGAAAAACTGTTTTTT; CDR3aa: CASSAPRQGPNEKLFF
v_gene: TRBV29-1; abundance: .; d_gene: TRBD2; j_gene: TRBJ2-7; CDR3nt: TGCAGCGTTGAGGGAGGGGTTCACTACGAGCAGTACTTC; CDR3aa: CSVEGGVHYEQYF
v_gene: TRBV4-1; abundance: .; d_gene: TRBD1; j_gene: TRBJ2-7; CDR3nt: TGCGCCAGCAGCCCTGGGACAGGGGATGTCTACGAGCAGTACTTC; CDR3aa: CASSPGTGDVYEQYF
v_gene: TRBV6-5; abundance: .; d_gene: TRBD2; j_gene: TRBJ2-7; CDR3nt: TGTGCCAGCAGCCGGAGCGGGGACGAGCAGTACTTC; CDR3aa: CASSRSGDEQYF
v_gene: TRBV5-1; abundance: once; d_gene: TRBD2; j_gene: TRBJ2-7; CDR3nt: TGCGCCAGCAGCTGGAGAAGCGAGCGGGGGAGAGAGCAGTACTTC; CDR3aa: CASSWRSERGREQYF
v_gene: TRBV5-1; abundance: .; d_gene: .; j_gene: TRBJ2-3; CDR3nt: TGCGCCAGCAGCTGGACCTTCCAAAGCACAGATACGCAGTATTTT; CDR3aa: CASSWTFQSTDTQYF
v_gene: TRBV19; abundance: .; d_gene: .; j_gene: TRBJ2-1; CDR3nt: TGTGCCAGTAGTATGTCGGGGTATGGGTACAATGAGCAGTTCTTC; CDR3aa: CASSMSGYGYNEQFF
v_gene: TRBV29-1; abundance: .; d_gene: .; j_gene: TRBJ2-1; CDR3nt: TGCAGCGCTCTGGACCTCGTCGGTGAGCAGTTCTTC; CDR3aa: CSALDLVGEQFF
v_gene: TRBV18; abundance: .; d_gene: .; j_gene: TRBJ2-1; CDR3nt: TGTGCCAGCTCACTAGACCCTACAGATGAGCAGTTCTTC; CDR3aa: CASSLDPTDEQFF
v_gene: TRBV5-1; abundance: .; d_gene: .; j_gene: TRBJ2-7; CDR3nt: TGCGCCAGCAGCTTCGAGGGGGACGAGCAGTACTTC; CDR3aa: CASSFEGDEQYF
v_gene: TRBV5-6; abundance: .; d_gene: .; j_gene: TRBJ2-7; CDR3nt: TGTGCCAGCAGCTCGGGGGTGACCGCCTACGAGCAGTACTTC; CDR3aa: CASSSGVTAYEQYF
v_gene: TRBV9; abundance: .; d_gene: .; j_gene: TRBJ1-3; CDR3nt: TGTGCCAGCAGCGTAGCTACAGGTCATGGAAACACCATATATTTT; CDR3aa: CASSVATGHGNTIYF
v_gene: TRBV4-1; abundance: .; d_gene: .; j_gene: TRBJ1-6; CDR3nt: TGCGCCAGCAGCCAACCAGGGTTCGGTTCACCCCTCCACTTT; CDR3aa: CASSQPGFGSPLHF